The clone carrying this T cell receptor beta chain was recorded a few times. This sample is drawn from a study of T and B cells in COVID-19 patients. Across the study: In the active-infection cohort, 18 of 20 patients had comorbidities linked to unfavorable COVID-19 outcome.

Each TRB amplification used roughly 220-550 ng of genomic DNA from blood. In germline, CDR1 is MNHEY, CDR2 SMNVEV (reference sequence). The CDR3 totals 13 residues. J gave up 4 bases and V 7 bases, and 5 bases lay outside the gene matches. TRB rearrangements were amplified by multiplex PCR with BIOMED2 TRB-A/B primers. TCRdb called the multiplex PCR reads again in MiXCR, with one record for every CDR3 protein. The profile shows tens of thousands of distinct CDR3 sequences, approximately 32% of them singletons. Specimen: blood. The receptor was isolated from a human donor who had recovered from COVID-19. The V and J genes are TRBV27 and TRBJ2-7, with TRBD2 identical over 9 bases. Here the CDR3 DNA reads TGTGCCAGCAAAGCTAGCGGGGCTTACGAGCAGTACTTC. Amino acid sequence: CASKASGAYEQYF.